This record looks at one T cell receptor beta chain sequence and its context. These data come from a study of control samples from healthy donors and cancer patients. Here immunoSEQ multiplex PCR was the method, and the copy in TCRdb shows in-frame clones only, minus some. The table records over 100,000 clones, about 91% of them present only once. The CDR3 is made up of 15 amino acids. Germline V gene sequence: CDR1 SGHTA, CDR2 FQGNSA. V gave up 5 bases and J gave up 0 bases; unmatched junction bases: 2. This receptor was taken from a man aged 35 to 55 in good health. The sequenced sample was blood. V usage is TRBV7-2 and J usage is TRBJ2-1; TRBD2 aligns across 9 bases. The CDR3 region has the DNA TGTGCCAGCAGCCAGACTAGCGGCTCCTACAATGAGCAGTTCTTC. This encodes CASSQTSGSYNEQFF.